These 6 T cell receptor beta chains were sequenced from one sample in a study of CD8 T cells in ankylosing spondylitis. Each CDR3 protein gets one entry after TCRdb re-called the 5' RACE reads with MiXCR. Among roughly 69,000 distinct CDR3 sequences listed, under 5.5% were seen once. The specimen sequenced was blood, either unsorted or a sorted T cell fraction (not recorded which). The receptors shown here come from a male donor with ankylosing spondylitis or in good health (not recorded which).

Ten or more counts support this clonotype. The chain couples TRBV7-2 to TRBJ1-2, with D hard to call. The CDR3 consists of 14 residues. The V end was cut by 2 bases, the J end by 6 bases, with 13 bases between. The germline V gene encodes CDR1 SGHTA and CDR2 FQGNSA. The CDR3 sequence is CASSLLEFLDGYTF. CDR3 sequence (DNA): TGTGCCAGCAGCTTACTGGAGTTTTTGGATGGCTACACCTTC.

This clonotype occurred many times. The chain recombines TRBV20-1 with TRBJ2-7, with 9 bases matching TRBD1. V lost 1 base and J lost 7; bases outside the gene matches: 8. This CDR3 has 14 amino acids. Looked up from germline, CDR1 is DFQATT and CDR2 is SNEGSKA (reference sequence). CDR3 residues: CSARVTQGAGEQYF. CDR3 bases: TGCAGTGCTAGAGTGACACAGGGGGCTGGGGAGCAGTACTTC.

The sample holds many counts of this clonotype. The chain has TRBV5-1 and TRBJ2-1, with 7 bases that match TRBD1. Germline V gene sequence: CDR1 SGHRS, CDR2 YFSETQ. The junction had 6 bases not matched to a gene; V was cut back by 2 bases and J by 4 bases. CDR3 length: 15 amino acids. CDR3 loop: CASSFLGTDYNEQFF. CDR3 in DNA: TGCGCCAGCAGCTTCCTCGGGACAGATTACAATGAGCAGTTCTTC.

This clonotype was seen at least ten times. V is TRBV2 and J is TRBJ1-6, with 7 bases matching TRBD1. The CDR3 is 14 residues long. Trimming at V came to 6 bases and at J to 7 bases, leaving 6 bases not matched to a gene. Germline V gene data show CDR1 as SNHLY and CDR2 as FYNNEI. The chain's CDR3 is CASRPQGLNSPLHF. The CDR3 DNA is TGTGCCAGCAGACCACAGGGGCTGAATTCACCCCTCCACTTT.

The sample holds many counts of this clonotype. The V gene is TRBV7-2, the J gene TRBJ2-7; 7 bases are shared with TRBD2. V shed 1 base, J shed 2 bases, and the junction held 5 bases outside the gene matches. CDR3 length: 15 amino acids. Germline CDR1 reads SGHTA; CDR2 reads FQGNSA. CDR3: CASSLGLADPYEQYF. CDR3 DNA sequence: TGTGCCAGCAGCTTAGGTCTAGCGGATCCCTACGAGCAGTACTTC.

This clonotype came up many times. The V call is TRBV3-1, the J call TRBJ2-1; 8 bases are shared with TRBD1. Germline V gives CDR1 LGHDT, CDR2 YNNKEL (reference sequence). The ends lost 1 base at V and 9 bases at J; junction bases unmatched: 5. The CDR3 runs to 14 residues. Written as DNA, the CDR3 is TGTGCCAGCAGCCAAGCGACAGGGGTGGTTGAGCAGTTCTTC. It yields the protein CASSQATGVVEQFF.